A single sample gave rise to the 18 T cell receptor beta chains below, sequenced in a study of T cells in Graves' hyperthyroidism and ophthalmopathy (dated by TCRdb to between 2017 and 2020). Library creation used multiplex PCR. This sample was sequenced with an Illumina HiSeq 2000. Amplification of TCR beta CDR3 regions was carried out from RNA transcripts. For the first round of RT-PCR on the TCR CDR3, the HTBI primer set was used together with the Qiagen OneStep RT-PCR kit. TCRdb reworked the public reads: Q25 trimming with fastp, MiXCR clone assembly, productive beta chains retained. One record per CDR3 amino acid sequence lists the most common genes and DNA. This sample has around 700,000 distinct CDR3 sequences in its table, and about a third of those were observed once. The ten most abundant clones make up around 30% of the sample. Sequencing input: blood. Source of these receptors: a woman aged 35 to 49 with Graves' hyperthyroidism.

This clonotype appeared many times. V and J are TRBV2 and TRBJ1-2; 10 nucleotides align to TRBD1. Trimming cost V 6 bases and J 4 bases; bases outside gene matches: 5. Germline assignment: CDR1 SNHLY and CDR2 FYNNEI. This CDR3 is built from 14 residues. The CDR3 loop is CASRDRGYPYGYTF. The CDR3 DNA follows: TGTGCCAGCAGGGACAGGGGGTACCCCTATGGCTACACCTTC.

The V and J genes are TRBV6-5 and TRBJ1-1; perhaps TRBD1 as D (5 bases). This CDR3 has 14 residues. V lost 0 bases to trimming and J lost 9 bases, with 14 bases between them. From germline, CDR1 is MNHEY and CDR2 SVGAGI. CDR3 region: CASSYSFGEGKAFF. CDR3 DNA: TGTGCCAGCAGTTACTCGTTTGGGGAGGGGAAAGCTTTCTTT.

The chain employs TRBV7-9 and TRBJ1-5, with D tentatively TRBD1 (6 bases). The CDR3 contains 16 residues. Trimming stripped 6 bases from V and 4 bases from J, with 19 bases between. Germline V CDR1 and CDR2: SEHNR, FQNEAQ (reference sequence). Here the CDR3 reads CASRPDWGGSNQPQHF. DNA for the CDR3: TGTGCCAGCAGACCGGACTGGGGGGGCAGTAATCAGCCCCAGCATTTT.

In its sample, this clonotype was seen many times. The chain carries TRBV24-1 and TRBJ1-5; the D is unclear. Germline loops: CDR1 KGHDR, CDR2 SFDVKD. Trimming pared 1 base from V and 0 bases from J, leaving 3 bases between. The CDR3 sequence is 14 residues long. CDR3 nucleotide sequence: TGTGCCACCAGTGATTTATTTAGCAATCAGCCCCAGCATTTT. As protein: CATSDLFSNQPQHF.

The chain joins TRBV14 to TRBJ2-7; D possibly corresponds to TRBD2 (6 bases). The V gene's germline CDR1 is SGHDN and CDR2 FVKESK. Trimming removed 4 bases from V and 7 bases from J, with 17 bases in between. The CDR3 spans 14 residues. The DNA for the CDR3 is TGTGCCAGCAGCCGAGGGACTCTTGGTTCAGAGCAGTACTTC. This translates into CASSRGTLGSEQYF.

The chain uses TRBV6-1 and TRBJ1-1; 9 positions match TRBD1. The germline V gene has CDR1 MNHNS and CDR2 SASEGT. This CDR3 is 14 amino acids long. The junction had 4 bases not matched to a gene; V was cut back by 5 bases and J by 3 bases. CDR3 region: CASSSDRGYTEAFF. The DNA of the CDR3 is TGTGCCAGCAGTTCTGACAGGGGGTACACTGAAGCTTTCTTT.

The chain has TRBV6-5 and TRBJ2-7; 11 positions match TRBD2. This CDR3 has 15 residues. The V gene end was trimmed by 4 bases and the J gene end by 3 bases; junction bases not matched to a gene: 5. The germline gives CDR1 MNHEY, CDR2 SVGAGI. CDR3 nucleotides: TGTGCCAGCAGTTCGCTAGCGGGGGGTATCTACGAGCAGTACTTC. Residues: CASSSLAGGIYEQYF.

The chain joins TRBV20-1 to TRBJ2-7, with 11 bases lining up with TRBD2. The CDR3 has 13 residues. Germline V gives CDR1 DFQATT, CDR2 SNEGSKA (reference sequence). As DNA, the CDR3 is TGCAGCCAAGAACTAGCGGGAGTGAGGGAGCAGTACTTC. Translated, it gives CSQELAGVREQYF.

The chain is built from TRBV11-1 and TRBJ1-2; a possible D gene is TRBD1 (5 bases). Looked up from germline, CDR1 is SGHAT and CDR2 is FQDESV (reference sequence). This CDR3 is built from 12 residues. In DNA, the CDR3 is TGTGCTTCAGACAGTAATAACTATGGCTACACCTTC. Its translation is CASDSNNYGYTF.

At least ten counts were recorded for this clonotype. This chain links TRBV6-1 with TRBJ1-1, with D possibly TRBD1 on 5 matching bases. Per the germline V gene, CDR1 is MNHNS and CDR2 is SASEGT. The CDR3 spans 14 residues. Trimming cost V 0 bases and J 5 bases, with 10 bases left between them. CDR3 coding DNA: TGTGCCAGCAGTGAAGCGGAGGGGTGGACTGAAGCTTTCTTT. It is translated as CASSEAEGWTEAFF.

Notes on this clonotype: The junction departs from the called germline gene at one end, perhaps through a read error. This chain links TRBV7-2 with TRBJ1-5; D is undetermined. The germline V gene has CDR1 SGHTA and CDR2 FQGNSA. CDR3 size: 15 residues. CDR3 sequence: CAGSLVRGPNQPQHF. The CDR3 coding sequence is TGTGCCGGCAGCTTAGTTCGAGGCCCGAATCAGCCCCAGCATTTT.

This clonotype was counted a few times. This chain joins TRBV6-2 or TRBV6-3 and TRBJ1-1; tentatively, D is TRBD1 (5 bases). Trimming removed 8 bases from V and 3 bases from J, with 13 bases in between. This CDR3 has 13 residues. Germline CDR1 is MNHEY and CDR2 is SVGEGT. The CDR3 loop is CASLRVGDTEAFF. Written as DNA, the CDR3 is TGTGCCAGCCTCAGGGTTGGGGACACTGAAGCTTTCTTT.

This clonotype has only one observation. It may be a read error: a sequence one base away is much more abundant. This sequence joins TRBV7-2 and TRBJ1-2, with 7 bases lining up with TRBD1. The CDR3 has 20 residues. CDR1 is SGHTA, CDR2 FQGNSA, per germline. CDR3 nucleotide sequence: TGTGCCAGCAGCTTCCCACGGGATCCGGGACAGTCAGCAACTAACTGTGGCTACACCTTC. Amino acid sequence: CASSFPRDPGQSATNCGYTF.

The chain recombines TRBV10-1 with TRBJ1-2; D not certain. V dropped 0 bases and J dropped 4 bases, with 6 bases sitting between them. Germline V gene sequence: CDR1 WNHNN, CDR2 SYGVQD (reference sequence). The length of the CDR3 is 13 residues. The CDR3, as DNA: TGCGCCAGCAGTGAGTCGAAGGCCTATGGCTACACCTTC. Its protein is CASSESKAYGYTF.

There are many counts of this clonotype. V usage is TRBV2 and J usage is TRBJ1-2; 8 nucleotides align to TRBD1. The V gene's germline CDR1 is SNHLY and CDR2 FYNNEI. V was pared by 2 bases and J by 4 bases, with 6 bases of the junction left unmatched. This CDR3 comprises 15 residues. The CDR3 here is CASSETGTGAYGYTF. The CDR3 region has the DNA TGTGCCAGCAGTGAAACCGGGACAGGTGCCTATGGCTACACCTTC.

The rearrangement joins TRBV6-2 or TRBV6-3 to TRBJ1-2; D perhaps matches TRBD1 (6 bases). CDR3 size: 12 residues. CDR1 is MNHEY and CDR2 is SVGEGT in the germline V gene. V was clipped by 7 bases and J by 8 bases, with 14 bases between them. Here the CDR3 reads CASKNTGRGYTF. CDR3 nucleotides: TGTGCCAGCAAGAATACAGGGAGAGGCTACACCTTC.

This clonotype showed up just once. V gene TRBV5-1 combines with J gene TRBJ1-1, with a possible D match to TRBD1 (5 bases). The V and J ends lost 6 bases and 1 base respectively, with 13 bases between them. This CDR3 is 14 amino acids long. Per the germline V gene, CDR1 is SGHRS and CDR2 is YFSETQ. The CDR3 region has the DNA TGCGCCAGCACCTATGACGGACAGAACACTGAAGCTTTCTTT. This encodes CASTYDGQNTEAFF. The entire variable domain, with the rest obtained from reference TRBV5-1 and TRBJ1-1, is as follows: KAGVTQTPRYLIKTRGQQVTLSCSPISGHRSVSWYQQTPGQGLQFLFEYFSETQRNKGNFPGRFSGRQFSNSRSEMNVSTLELGDSALYLCASTYDGQNTEAFFGQGTRLTVV.

This clonotype was recorded a few times. This chain connects TRBV5-1 to TRBJ2-5, with D unclear. Germline CDR1 SGHRS, CDR2 YFSETQ. The CDR3 runs to 14 residues. V lost 0 bases, J lost 2 bases, and 8 bases lay in between. The CDR3 loop reads CASSLEVMQETQYF. The CDR3 nucleotides are TGCGCCAGCAGCTTGGAAGTGATGCAAGAGACCCAGTACTTC.